These 8 T cell receptor beta chains were all obtained from the same sample, sequenced in a study of T cells in Graves' hyperthyroidism and ophthalmopathy. The source material, RNA transcripts, was used to amplify TCR beta CDR3 regions. In the first-round RT-PCR of the TCR CDR3, the HTBI primer set was used. One entry per CDR3 protein results from TCRdb running MiXCR on the multiplex PCR reads. This table holds hundreds of thousands of distinct CDR3 sequences, about 15% found once. Sequencing was performed on blood. All receptors come from a woman aged 25 to 39 with Graves' hyperthyroidism.

CDR3 sequence reads: CASSLVLFEQFF. The CDR3 bases are TGTGCCAGCAGCTTAGTACTATTTGAGCAGTTCTTC. The rearrangement uses TRBV7-2 and TRBJ2-1; D is unresolved. Germline V gene data show CDR1 as SGHTA and CDR2 as FQGNSA. V was clipped by 1 base and J by 9 bases, with 7 bases between them. The CDR3 is made up of 12 amino acids.

At least ten counts were recorded for this clonotype. The rearrangement joins TRBV27 to TRBJ1-1; a weak D match, TRBD1 (5 bases). Germline values: CDR1 MNHEY, CDR2 SMNVEV (reference sequence). V dropped 2 bases and J dropped 5 bases, with 24 bases sitting between them. CDR3 size: 18 residues. The DNA of the CDR3 is TGTGCCAGCAGTTTAAGAGGACTGGGACTCAATCTAAGGACTGAAGCTTTCTTT. Protein: CASSLRGLGLNLRTEAFF.

V gene TRBV6-1 combines with J gene TRBJ2-7, with D unresolved. Between the trimmed V and J ends, which lost 3 bases and 3 bases, there was a span of 18 bases. The CDR3 covers 16 residues. From germline, CDR1 is MNHNS and CDR2 SASEGT. The chain's CDR3 is CASSDNIESHIYEQYF. CDR3 DNA: TGTGCCAGCAGTGATAATATCGAGTCCCACATCTACGAGCAGTACTTC.

The rearrangement uses TRBV18 and TRBJ2-3, with TRBD2 matching over 8 bases. This CDR3 is built from 17 residues. Germline CDR1 is KGHSH and CDR2 is LQKENI. V was clipped by 2 bases and J by 2 bases; unmatched bases: 9. The CDR3 nucleotides read TGTGCCAGCTCACCATATTTACCAGCGGGAGCCACAGATACGCAGTATTTT. Its translation is CASSPYLPAGATDTQYF.

In its sample, this clonotype was seen many times. The genes are TRBV6-1 and TRBJ2-7; 9 positions agree with TRBD1. After removal of 6 bases from V and 4 bases from J, the junction contained 13 bases not matched to a gene. The CDR3 consists of 16 residues. Germline V gives CDR1 MNHNS, CDR2 SASEGT. The CDR3 sequence is CASSPRGDRGLYEQYF. DNA of the CDR3: TGTGCCAGCAGCCCACGAGGTGACAGGGGGTTATACGAGCAGTACTTC.

This clonotype came up many times. The V and J genes are TRBV5-1 and TRBJ2-2, with D possibly being TRBD1 (6 bases). V was shortened by 4 bases and J by 4 bases, with 14 bases between the two germline ends. The CDR3 sequence is 15 residues long. Per the germline V gene, CDR1 is SGHRS and CDR2 is YFSETQ. This CDR3 reads CASSGTGIGTGELFF. The DNA for the CDR3 is TGCGCCAGCAGCGGCACAGGGATTGGCACCGGGGAGCTGTTTTTT.

This clonotype was seen at least ten times. This rearrangement joins TRBV30 to TRBJ2-3; D gene uncertain. The CDR3 sequence is 13 residues long. Deletions cut 1 base from V and 5 bases from J, with 10 bases between. Germline V lookup: CDR1 GTSNPN, CDR2 SVGIG (reference sequence). The CDR3 region is CAWSGISRDTQYF. The CDR3 DNA reads as TGTGCCTGGAGTGGAATCTCGAGAGATACGCAGTATTTT.

In this sample, this clonotype turned up many times. V usage is TRBV28 and J usage is TRBJ1-2; D call uncertain. This CDR3 is built from 14 residues. Deletions cut 4 bases from V and 0 bases from J, with 9 bases between. Germline assignment: CDR1 MDHEN and CDR2 SYDVKM. As DNA, the CDR3 is TGTGCCAGCAGTTACGAAGGCCCTAACTATGGCTACACCTTC. Its protein product is CASSYEGPNYGYTF.